The entry below gives a single TCR beta chain sequence along with its context. Germline V gene lookup returns CDR1 LGHDT and CDR2 YNNKEL (reference sequence). The CDR3 spans 15 residues. V shed 5 bases and J 4 bases; nucleotides not matched to a gene: 6. This specimen belongs to a study of blood T cell repertoires in COVID-19. Study in general: Sample material is recorded as cDNA or gDNA derived from T cells, B-cell-depleted T cells, or PBMCs.

Under the authors' procedure: Reference gene primers were amplified, and this amplification served to estimate nucleated cell counts. Profiling relied on immunoSEQ multiplex PCR, and the TCRdb table lists in-frame clones only, not all of them. V and J calls and clone size are as listed in that table; D and trimming were resolved from the DNA. Of approximately 210,000 clones in the sample, about 80% were seen once. The clonotype originates from a woman between 40 and 50 years old with active or convalescent COVID-19. The V and J genes are TRBV3-1 (or the pseudogene TRBV3-2) and TRBJ1-2; 11 bases fit TRBD1. The sample taken for sequencing was peripheral blood. The CDR3 loop is CASSSDRGRIYGYTF. Written as DNA, the CDR3 is TGTGCCAGCAGCTCGGACAGGGGGCGCATCTATGGCTACACCTTC.